The rows below give T cell receptor beta chains drawn from one sample of a study of early T cells in non-severe SARS-CoV-2 infection. One entry per CDR3 protein, called by TCRdb with MiXCR from the 5' RACE reads. The table includes roughly 35,000 distinct CDR3 sequences, more than 6% detected once. The specimen was whole blood. Source of these receptors: an adult who was a healthcare worker with PCR-confirmed SARS-CoV-2 infection or an uninfected control (not recorded which). CDR3s include the opening cysteine and the closing phenylalanine or tryptophan. The D gene is left open where the match is weak. Where a row states a size, it is once, few, many or the class of an expanded clone; other rows omit it.

>TRBV27|few|TRBD1|TRBJ2-7
CASSSWDSNYEQYF
TGTGCCAGCAGTTCTTGGGACAGCAACTACGAGCAGTACTTC
>TRBV5-7|-|-|TRBJ2-5
CVSGYSRRETQYF
TGTGTCAGCGGTTACTCTCGGCGAGAGACCCAGTACTTC
>TRBV7-8|many|TRBD1|TRBJ1-1
CASTPGGTGVTEAFF
TGTGCCAGCACCCCAGGCGGGACAGGGGTAACTGAAGCTTTCTTT
>TRBV7-3|-|TRBD1|TRBJ1-1
CASSRQGGMNTEAFF
TGTGCCAGCAGCCGACAGGGAGGAATGAACACTGAAGCTTTCTTT
>TRBV7-7|many|TRBD2|TRBJ2-5
CASSSGLAGGSETQYF
TGTGCCAGCAGCTCCGGACTAGCGGGAGGATCAGAGACCCAGTACTTC
>TRBV19|-|-|TRBJ2-3
CASSLRLEEGDTQYF
TGTGCCAGTAGTCTCCGACTAGAGGAAGGAGATACGCAGTATTTT
>TRBV18|many|-|TRBJ2-3
CASSPLGAAGNADTQYF
TGTGCCAGCTCACCGCTGGGGGCAGCGGGAAATGCAGATACGCAGTATTTT
>TRBV6-5|few|-|TRBJ2-7
CASSLDRSSYEQYF
TGTGCCAGCAGTTTAGACAGGTCCTCCTACGAGCAGTACTTC
>TRBV24-1|many|-|TRBJ2-1
CATSDFEASSYNEQFF
TGTGCCACCAGTGATTTTGAGGCGAGCTCCTACAATGAGCAGTTCTTC
>TRBV6-1|many|-|TRBJ2-3
CASSSRSDTQYF
TGTGCCAGCAGTAGTCGGTCAGATACGCAGTATTTT
>TRBV18|many|TRBD1|TRBJ2-7
CASSPPGQGYYEQYF
TGTGCCAGCTCACCACCGGGACAGGGATACTACGAGCAGTACTTC
>TRBV29-1|many|TRBD1|TRBJ2-5
CSVEDRTGVETQYF
TGCAGCGTTGAGGACAGGACAGGGGTAGAGACCCAGTACTTC
>TRBV6-2/TRBV6-3|few|TRBD2|TRBJ2-7
CASSRTPGLDVWVQYF
TGTGCCAGCAGTCGGACACCGGGACTAGATGTTTGGGTGCAGTACTTC
>TRBV4-1|many|TRBD2|TRBJ2-6
CASSQQLAGGRSGANVLTF
TGCGCCAGCAGCCAGCAACTAGCGGGAGGTCGCTCTGGGGCCAACGTCCTGACTTTC
>TRBV4-2|many|TRBD2|TRBJ2-7
CASSPSSVAGRSYEQYF
TGTGCCAGCAGCCCCTCTAGTGTAGCGGGAAGGTCCTACGAGCAGTACTTC
>TRBV7-9|few|-|TRBJ2-3
CASSLGTTPSIGTDTQYF
TGTGCCAGCAGCTTAGGGACAACTCCGAGCATCGGCACAGATACGCAGTATTTT
>TRBV5-4|many|-|TRBJ1-2
CASRLRTAGYGYTF
TGTGCCAGCAGGCTAAGGACAGCGGGCTATGGCTACACCTTC
>TRBV27|-|TRBD1|TRBJ2-7
CASTPAGGRNEQYF
TGTGCCAGCACCCCGGCAGGGGGTCGAAACGAGCAGTACTTC
>TRBV20-1|many|TRBD2|TRBJ2-1
CSARRVGTSHEQFF
TGCAGTGCTAGAAGGGTGGGGACTAGCCATGAGCAGTTCTTC
>TRBV20-1|-|TRBD2|TRBJ2-4
CSASSSGRRNIQYF
TGCAGTGCTAGCTCTAGCGGGAGGAGAAACATTCAGTACTTC
>TRBV18|few|-|TRBJ1-3
CASSPSGNTIYF
TGTGCCAGCTCACCCTCTGGAAACACCATATATTTT
>TRBV5-8|many|-|TRBJ1-2
CASSFKERPALFSGYTF
TGTGCCAGCAGCTTCAAGGAAAGGCCCGCCCTATTCTCTGGCTACACCTTC
>TRBV29-1|many|TRBD1|TRBJ1-1
CSADPTGANTEAFF
TGCAGCGCAGATCCGACAGGGGCGAACACTGAAGCTTTCTTT
>TRBV29-1|-|TRBD1|TRBJ2-2
CSGGQAGGELFF
TGCAGCGGCGGACAGGCCGGCGGGGAGCTGTTTTTT
>TRBV5-6|-|-|TRBJ1-1
CASSLAETGVLNTEAFF
TGTGCCAGCAGCTTGGCGGAGACAGGAGTTTTGAACACTGAAGCTTTCTTT
>TRBV2|few|TRBD1|TRBJ1-6
CASSHRTGENSPLHF
TGTGCCAGCAGCCACCGGACAGGGGAAAATTCACCCCTCCACTTT
>TRBV7-2|few|-|TRBJ2-7
CASSPGRGYEQYF
TGTGCCAGCAGCCCTGGCCGGGGCTACGAGCAGTACTTC
>TRBV2|many|-|TRBJ1-5
CASSFGRNNQPQHF
TGTGCCAGCAGTTTCGGGAGGAACAATCAGCCCCAGCATTTT
>TRBV19|many|-|TRBJ2-7
CASRSGPYEQYF
TGTGCCAGTAGATCCGGCCCCTACGAGCAGTACTTC
>TRBV5-1|few|-|TRBJ2-3
CASNGETDTQYF
TGCGCCAGCAATGGGGAAACAGATACGCAGTATTTT
>TRBV4-1|many|-|TRBJ2-6
CASSQGTGLSGANVLTF
TGCGCCAGCAGCCAGGGGACGGGACTTTCTGGGGCCAACGTCCTGACTTTC